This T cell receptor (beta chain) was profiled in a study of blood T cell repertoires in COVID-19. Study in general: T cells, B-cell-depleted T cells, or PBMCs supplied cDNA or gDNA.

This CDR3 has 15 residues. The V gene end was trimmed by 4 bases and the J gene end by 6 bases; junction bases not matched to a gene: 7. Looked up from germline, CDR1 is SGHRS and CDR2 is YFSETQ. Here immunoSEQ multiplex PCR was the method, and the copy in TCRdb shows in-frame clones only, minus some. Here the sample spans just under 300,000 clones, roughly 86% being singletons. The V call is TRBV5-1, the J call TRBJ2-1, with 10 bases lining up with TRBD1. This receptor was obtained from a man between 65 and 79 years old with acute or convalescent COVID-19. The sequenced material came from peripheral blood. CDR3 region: CASSQRTGGSNEQFF. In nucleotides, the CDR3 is TGCGCCAGCAGCCAGAGGACAGGGGGATCCAATGAGCAGTTCTTC.